This TCR beta chain was retrieved from a study of blood T cell repertoires in COVID-19. Study at large: The samples span acute and convalescent COVID-19 from the United States, Italy and Spain.

The data were produced by immunoSEQ multiplex PCR, yet TCRdb's version contains in-frame clones alone and is incomplete. The table lists around 500,000 clones, approximately 83% of them singletons. With 1 base removed from V and 0 bases from J, the gap between germline ends came to 8 bases. This CDR3 has 15 amino acids. Germline assignment: CDR1 SGHRS and CDR2 YFSETQ. Sequenced sample: peripheral blood. The chain is built from TRBV5-1 and TRBJ1-3; TRBD1 is a possible D gene (6 bases). This receptor was taken from a human donor in a cohort sampled during active COVID-19. The CDR3 sequence: CASSLTGSSGNTIYF. CDR3 bases: TGCGCCAGCAGCTTGACAGGGAGCTCTGGAAACACCATATATTTT. The entire variable domain, with the rest obtained from reference TRBV5-1 and TRBJ1-3, is as follows: KAGVTQTPRYLIKTRGQQVTLSCSPISGHRSVSWYQQTPGQGLQFLFEYFSETQRNKGNFPGRFSGRQFSNSRSEMNVSTLELGDSALYLCASSLTGSSGNTIYFGEGSWLTVV.